Shown below are 25 T cell receptor beta chains from a single sample sequenced in a study of OX40 agonist ivuxolimab in advanced cancers. Measured with immunoSEQ multiplex PCR; TCRdb has only the in-frame clones, and not every one. Among about 82,000 clones listed, 86% were seen once. The sample consisted of CD4+ or CD8+ T cells sorted from blood, taken in a trial of the OX40 agonist ivuxolimab. These receptors were taken from an adult with an advanced solid tumor such as melanoma, head and neck, liver or kidney cancer.

This chain connects TRBV2 to TRBJ1-5; 7 nucleotides align to TRBD1. The V gene end was trimmed by 7 bases and the J gene end by 6 bases; junction bases not matched to a gene: 6. This CDR3 region has 13 residues. Germline values: CDR1 SNHLY, CDR2 FYNNEI. The CDR3, as DNA: TGTGCCAGCACCCAGGGGGGTAGTCAGCCCCAGCATTTT. Translating gives CASTQGGSQPQHF.

The chain joins TRBV5-8 to TRBJ1-1; D remains unclear. The V end was cut by 4 bases, the J end by 4 bases, with 14 bases between. Germline V gene data show CDR1 as SGHTS and CDR2 as YDEGEE. This CDR3 is 14 amino acids long. The CDR3 DNA follows: TGTGCCAGCAGCCTTACGGGTTGGGGCACTGAAGCTTTCTTT. Protein sequence: CASSLTGWGTEAFF.

This clone has just a few counts. This chain links TRBV5-1 with TRBJ2-3; TRBD1 aligns across 7 bases. Germline lookup yields CDR1 SGHRS and CDR2 YFSETQ. V lost 0 bases to trimming and J lost 3 bases; unmatched junction nucleotides: 7. This CDR3 region has 16 residues. CDR3 sequence reads: CASSLGQGERTDTQYF. The DNA of the CDR3 is TGCGCCAGCAGCTTGGGGCAGGGGGAGCGAACAGATACGCAGTATTTT.

The chain recombines TRBV7-9 with TRBJ1-5; perhaps TRBD1 as D (6 bases). The CDR3 consists of 13 residues. Germline assignment: CDR1 SEHNR and CDR2 FQNEAQ (reference sequence). V dropped 5 bases and J dropped 2 bases, with 7 bases sitting between them. Here the CDR3 DNA reads TGTGCCAGCAGCCCAGGGGGCAATCAGCCCCAGCATTTT. Translated: CASSPGGNQPQHF. Full variable domain (rest looked up from reference TRBV7-9 and TRBJ1-5): DTGVSQNPRHKITKRGQNVTFRCDPISEHNRLYWYRQTLGQGPEFLTYFQNEAQLEKSRLLSDRFSAERPKGSFSTLEIQRTEQGDSAMYLCASSPGGNQPQHFGDGTRLSIL.

CDR3 DNA sequence: TGCGCCAGCAGCCAAGATTTGGGCGGACAGTCGATTAACTATGGCTACACCTTC. Protein product: CASSQDLGGQSINYGYTF. The chain employs TRBV4-3 and TRBJ1-2, with D perhaps matching TRBD1 (6 bases). V lost 0 bases, J lost 1 base, and 18 bases lay in between. CDR1 LGHNA and CDR2 YSLEER come from the germline V gene. This CDR3 has 18 residues.

V is TRBV4-2 and J is TRBJ2-7; 8 bases are shared with TRBD1. CDR1 is LGHNA and CDR2 is YNFKEQ in the germline V gene. The CDR3 consists of 15 residues. With V trimmed by 5 bases and J by 4 bases, 10 bases remained unmatched. CDR3 sequence reads: CASSGAGQGSYEQYF. CDR3 bases: TGTGCCAGCAGCGGGGCAGGACAGGGATCGTACGAGCAGTACTTC.

The chain uses TRBV6-5 and TRBJ1-1; TRBD1 matches at 7 bases. This CDR3 comprises 14 residues. V lost 3 bases to trimming and J lost 2 bases; unmatched junction nucleotides: 3. Germline V CDR1 and CDR2: MNHEY, SVGAGI. The CDR3 protein is CASSYDRANTEAFF. DNA of the CDR3: TGTGCCAGCAGTTATGACAGGGCAAACACTGAAGCTTTCTTT.

This clone has a single count. The V and J genes are TRBV7-9 and TRBJ1-2; 7 positions agree with TRBD1. V was pared by 5 bases and J by 1 base, with 1 base of the junction left unmatched. The CDR3 contains 13 residues. Per germline, CDR1 SEHNR and CDR2 FQNEAQ (reference sequence). The chain's CDR3 is CASSGDSNYGYTF. The CDR3 nucleotides are TGTGCCAGCAGCGGGGACAGTAACTATGGCTACACCTTC. Looking up the rest from reference TRBV7-9 and TRBJ1-2 gives the full variable domain: DTGVSQNPRHKITKRGQNVTFRCDPISEHNRLYWYRQTLGQGPEFLTYFQNEAQLEKSRLLSDRFSAERPKGSFSTLEIQRTEQGDSAMYLCASSGDSNYGYTFGSGTRLTVV.

This chain joins TRBV15 and TRBJ1-6; 8 bases map to TRBD1. CDR1 is LNHNV, CDR2 YYDKDF, per germline (reference sequence). V lost 0 bases, J lost 7 bases, and 2 bases stayed unmatched. This CDR3 is built from 15 residues. The CDR3 sequence: CATSRDGDRNSPLHF. CDR3 DNA: TGTGCCACCAGCAGAGATGGGGACAGGAATTCACCCCTCCACTTT.

The chain uses TRBV18 and TRBJ2-7; 10 bases agree with TRBD1. The V segment lost 1 base and the J segment 0 bases; nucleotides outside the gene matches: 6. This CDR3 contains 17 residues. Germline V gene sequence: CDR1 KGHSH, CDR2 LQKENI. The CDR3 is CASSPLAGTGVSYEQYF. In nucleotides, the CDR3 is TGTGCCAGCTCACCACTAGCCGGGACAGGGGTCTCCTACGAGCAGTACTTC.

The rearrangement joins TRBV4-3 to TRBJ2-7; perhaps TRBD1 as D (6 bases). V lost 0 bases and J 2 bases, leaving 14 bases between the germline ends. CDR1 is LGHNA and CDR2 is YSLEER in the germline V gene. The CDR3 sequence is 16 residues long. In DNA form, the CDR3 reads TGCGCCAGCAGCCAAGATAGTGGGGGCAGGCCCTACGAGCAGTACTTC. This sequence encodes CASSQDSGGRPYEQYF.

This CDR3 is CASSDDRGLPFF. CDR3 nucleotide sequence: TGTGCCAGCAGTGACGATCGAGGGCTACCTTTCTTT. The J gene is TRBJ1-1, the V gene TRBV6-1; D is ambiguous. Germline lookup yields CDR1 MNHNS and CDR2 SASEGT. The CDR3 has 12 amino acids. Deletions cut 3 bases from V and 12 bases from J, with 14 bases between.

The chain recombines TRBV27 with TRBJ2-2; perhaps D is TRBD1 or TRBD2 (5 bases each). The germline V gene encodes CDR1 MNHEY and CDR2 SMNVEV (reference sequence). The V gene lost 6 bases and the J gene lost 3 bases, with 14 bases spanning the gap. The CDR3 extends over 15 amino acids. CDR3 in DNA: TGTGCCAGCAGCTTCTGGGGGTCGGACACCGGGGAGCTGTTTTTT. It translates to CASSFWGSDTGELFF.

J is TRBJ2-5 and V is TRBV7-9, with 8 positions matching TRBD1. V was clipped by 3 bases and J by 2 bases; unmatched bases: 8. Germline CDR1 reads SEHNR; CDR2 reads FQNEAQ (reference sequence). The CDR3 length is 16 residues. The CDR3, as DNA: TGTGCCAGCAGCTTGGGACAGGTGGTGACACAAGAGACCCAGTACTTC. Protein sequence: CASSLGQVVTQETQYF.

The chain employs TRBV30 and TRBJ2-5; D might be TRBD2 (5 bases). Germline CDR1 reads GTSNPN; CDR2 reads SVGIG (reference sequence). The CDR3 has 15 amino acids. The germline V and J ends were trimmed by 2 bases and 1 base, with 14 bases remaining between them. The CDR3: CAWSIRRTSQETQYF. The DNA of the CDR3 is TGTGCCTGGAGTATCCGAAGGACTTCCCAAGAGACCCAGTACTTC.

This chain connects TRBV11-1 to TRBJ1-2; 7 positions agree with TRBD1. Trimming took 5 bases from V and 7 from J; bases not matched to a gene: 7. CDR3 length: 13 residues. CDR1 and CDR2 (germline): SGHAT, FQDESV (reference sequence). The CDR3 reads CASSPRQGPGYTF. The CDR3 bases are TGTGCCAGCAGCCCTCGACAGGGACCTGGCTACACCTTC.

The chain uses TRBV7-8 and TRBJ2-1; no clear D. The CDR3 contains 14 residues. Trimming pared 1 base from V and 6 bases from J, leaving 10 bases between. Germline V CDR1 and CDR2: SGHVS, FQNEAQ. For the CDR3, the DNA is TGTGCCAGCAGCTTAGTTACAGCCTTCAATGAGCAGTTCTTC. Protein: CASSLVTAFNEQFF.

The chain employs TRBV5-6 and TRBJ2-4; D possibly uses TRBD1 or TRBD2 (5 bases each). Germline values: CDR1 SGHDT, CDR2 YYEEEE. V was shortened by 4 bases and J by 10 bases, with 24 bases between the two germline ends. This CDR3 is 16 amino acids long. CDR3 region: CASSSKGQGVGKIQYF. CDR3 nucleotide sequence: TGTGCCAGCAGCAGCAAGGGCCAGGGCGTCGGGAAAATTCAGTACTTC.

The V gene is TRBV10-3, the J gene TRBJ1-2; 8 nucleotides line up with TRBD1. The length of the CDR3 is 14 residues. Germline trimming cut 5 bases from V and 10 bases from J; bases unmatched to any gene: 12. Looked up from germline, CDR1 is ENHRY and CDR2 is SYGVKD. The CDR3 nucleotides read TGTGCCATCAGTCAGGGGGCGTCTCCAAAACCCTACACCTTC. Its translation is CAISQGASPKPYTF.

The chain couples TRBV2 to TRBJ2-5, with TRBD2 matching 14 bases. This CDR3 comprises 15 residues. Germline V CDR1 and CDR2: SNHLY, FYNNEI. The V and J ends lost 6 bases and 7 bases, in that order; junction bases with no gene match: 7. In nucleotides, the CDR3 is TGTGCCAGCAGCCGACTAGCGGGAGGGGGTAGGACCCAGTACTTC. Encoded protein: CASSRLAGGGRTQYF. Filled out from reference TRBV2 and TRBJ2-5, the complete variable domain reads EPEVTQTPSHQVTQMGQEVILRCVPISNHLYFYWYRQILGQKVEFLVSFYNNEISEKSEIFDDQFSVERPDGSNFTLKIRSTKLEDSAMYFCASSRLAGGGRTQYFGPGTRLLVL.

The chain has TRBV27 and TRBJ2-1; TRBD1 agrees at 11 bases. V shed 9 bases, J shed 4 bases, and the junction held 8 bases outside the gene matches. The germline V gene encodes CDR1 MNHEY and CDR2 SMNVEV (reference sequence). The CDR3 is made up of 15 amino acids. As DNA, the CDR3 is TGTGCCAGTAGAACCGGGACAGGGGGTTACAATGAGCAGTTCTTC. It yields the protein CASRTGTGGYNEQFF.

The V gene is TRBV7-9, the J gene TRBJ1-6; TRBD1 matches at 7 bases. Germline CDR1 is SEHNR and CDR2 is FQNEAQ (reference sequence). V shed 5 bases, J shed 4 bases, and the junction held 2 bases outside the gene matches. The CDR3 extends over 14 amino acids. The CDR3 DNA is TGTGCCAGCAGCCCGGGACAGTATAATTCACCCCTCCACTTT. This codes for CASSPGQYNSPLHF.

The chain links TRBV7-2 to TRBJ1-3; weak D call: TRBD1 (6 bases). The germline V gene encodes CDR1 SGHTA and CDR2 FQGNSA. Deletions cut 5 bases from V and 4 bases from J, with 15 bases between. The CDR3 has 15 amino acids. The CDR3 sequence: CASSTWTDFGNTIYF. The CDR3 DNA is TGTGCCAGCAGCACTTGGACAGATTTCGGAAACACCATATATTTT.

The genes are TRBV7-8 and TRBJ1-1; no clear D. V shed 2 bases and J shed 8 bases, with 12 bases lying between them. This CDR3 is 13 amino acids long. The germline gives CDR1 SGHVS, CDR2 FQNEAQ. CDR3 in DNA: TGTGCCAGCAGCTTAATGGGGATTGGAGAAGCTTTCTTT. Protein sequence: CASSLMGIGEAFF.

The genes are TRBV19 and TRBJ2-7; 7 bases agree with TRBD2. CDR3 length equals 14 residues. The trim removed 5 bases at V and 2 bases at J, leaving 6 bases unmatched. Germline V lookup: CDR1 LNHDA, CDR2 SQIVND (reference sequence). The chain's CDR3 is CASSPQRGPYEQYF. For the CDR3, the DNA is TGTGCCAGTAGTCCCCAGCGGGGTCCCTACGAGCAGTACTTC.